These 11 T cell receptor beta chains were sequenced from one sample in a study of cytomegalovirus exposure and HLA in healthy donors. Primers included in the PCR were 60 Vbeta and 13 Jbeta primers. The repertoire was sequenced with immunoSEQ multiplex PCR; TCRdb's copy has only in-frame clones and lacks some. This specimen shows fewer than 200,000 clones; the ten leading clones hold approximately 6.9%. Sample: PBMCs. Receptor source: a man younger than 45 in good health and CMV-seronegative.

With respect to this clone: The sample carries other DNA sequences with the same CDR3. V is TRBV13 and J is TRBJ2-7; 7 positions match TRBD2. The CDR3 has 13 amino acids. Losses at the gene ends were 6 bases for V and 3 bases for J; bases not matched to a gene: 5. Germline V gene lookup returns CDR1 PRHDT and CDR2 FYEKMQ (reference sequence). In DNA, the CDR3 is TGTGCCAGCAGGCGGGGGAGGGTCTACGAGCAGTACTTC. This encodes CASRRGRVYEQYF.

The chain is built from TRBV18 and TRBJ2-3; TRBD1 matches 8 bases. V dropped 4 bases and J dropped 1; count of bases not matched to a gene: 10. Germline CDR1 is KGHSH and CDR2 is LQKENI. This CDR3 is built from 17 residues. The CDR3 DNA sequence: TGTGCCAGCTCACTTACAGGGGCAGGGGGCGGCACAGATACGCAGTATTTT. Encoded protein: CASSLTGAGGGTDTQYF.

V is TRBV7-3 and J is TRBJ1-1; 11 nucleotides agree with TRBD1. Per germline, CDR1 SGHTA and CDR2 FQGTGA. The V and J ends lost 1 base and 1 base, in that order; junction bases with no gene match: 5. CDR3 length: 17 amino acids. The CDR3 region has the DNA TGTGCCAGCAGCTTAAAGGGGACAGGGGGGTCGAACACTGAAGCTTTCTTT. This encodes CASSLKGTGGSNTEAFF.

This CDR3 reads CASRVPGQSTDTQYF. For the CDR3, the DNA is TGTGCCAGCAGGGTACCGGGACAGAGCACAGATACGCAGTATTTT. V usage is TRBV27 and J usage is TRBJ2-3; 7 nucleotides align to TRBD1. This CDR3 has 15 residues. V lost 6 bases, J lost 0 bases, and 6 bases stayed unmatched. Germline CDR1 reads MNHEY; CDR2 reads SMNVEV (reference sequence).

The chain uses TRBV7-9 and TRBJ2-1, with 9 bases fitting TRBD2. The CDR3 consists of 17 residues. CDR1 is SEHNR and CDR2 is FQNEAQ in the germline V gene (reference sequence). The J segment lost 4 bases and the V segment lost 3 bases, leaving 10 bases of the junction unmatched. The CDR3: CASSFPASGTGYNEQFF. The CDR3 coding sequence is TGTGCCAGCAGCTTTCCGGCTAGCGGGACGGGTTACAATGAGCAGTTCTTC.

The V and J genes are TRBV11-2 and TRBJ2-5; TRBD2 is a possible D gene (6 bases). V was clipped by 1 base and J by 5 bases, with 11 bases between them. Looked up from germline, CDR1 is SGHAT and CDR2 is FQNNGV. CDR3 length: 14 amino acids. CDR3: CASSLAGVGETQYF. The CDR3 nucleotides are TGTGCCAGCAGCTTAGCGGGGGTGGGGGAGACCCAGTACTTC.

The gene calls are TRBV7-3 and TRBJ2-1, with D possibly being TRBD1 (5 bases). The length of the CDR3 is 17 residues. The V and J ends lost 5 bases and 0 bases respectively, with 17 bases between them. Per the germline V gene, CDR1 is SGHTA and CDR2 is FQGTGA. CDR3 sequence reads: CASSGGRTSSSYNEQFF. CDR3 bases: TGTGCCAGCAGCGGTGGCCGGACATCGAGCTCCTACAATGAGCAGTTCTTC.

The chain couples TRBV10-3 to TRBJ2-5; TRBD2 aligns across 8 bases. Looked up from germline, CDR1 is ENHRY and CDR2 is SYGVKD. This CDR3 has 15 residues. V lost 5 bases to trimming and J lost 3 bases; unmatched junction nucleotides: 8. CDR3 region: CAISTSTSGEETQYF. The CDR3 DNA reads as TGTGCCATCAGTACGTCCACTAGCGGAGAAGAGACCCAGTACTTC.

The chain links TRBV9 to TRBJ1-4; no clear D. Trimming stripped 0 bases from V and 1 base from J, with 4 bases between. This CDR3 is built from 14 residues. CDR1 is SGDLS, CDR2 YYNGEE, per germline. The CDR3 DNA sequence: TGTGCCAGCAGCGTAGGTAGAACTAATGAAAAACTGTTTTTT. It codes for CASSVGRTNEKLFF.

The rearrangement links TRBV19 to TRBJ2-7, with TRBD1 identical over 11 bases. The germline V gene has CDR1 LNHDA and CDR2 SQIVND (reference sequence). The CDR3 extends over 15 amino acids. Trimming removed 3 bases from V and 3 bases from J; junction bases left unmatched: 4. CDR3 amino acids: CASSIQGQGVYEQYF. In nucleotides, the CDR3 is TGTGCCAGTAGTATTCAGGGACAGGGGGTCTACGAGCAGTACTTC. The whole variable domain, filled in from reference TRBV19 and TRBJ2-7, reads DGGITQSPKYLFRKEGQNVTLSCEQNLNHDAMYWYRQDPGQGLRLIYYSQIVNDFQKGDIAEGYSVSREKKESFPLTVTSAQKNPTAFYLCASSIQGQGVYEQYFGPGTRLTVT.

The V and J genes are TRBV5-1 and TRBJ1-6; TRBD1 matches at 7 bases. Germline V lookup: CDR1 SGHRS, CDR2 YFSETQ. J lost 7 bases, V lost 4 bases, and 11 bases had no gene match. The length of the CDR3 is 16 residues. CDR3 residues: CASSTAPGTANSPLHF. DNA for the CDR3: TGCGCCAGCAGCACCGCCCCCGGGACAGCCAATTCACCCCTCCACTTT.